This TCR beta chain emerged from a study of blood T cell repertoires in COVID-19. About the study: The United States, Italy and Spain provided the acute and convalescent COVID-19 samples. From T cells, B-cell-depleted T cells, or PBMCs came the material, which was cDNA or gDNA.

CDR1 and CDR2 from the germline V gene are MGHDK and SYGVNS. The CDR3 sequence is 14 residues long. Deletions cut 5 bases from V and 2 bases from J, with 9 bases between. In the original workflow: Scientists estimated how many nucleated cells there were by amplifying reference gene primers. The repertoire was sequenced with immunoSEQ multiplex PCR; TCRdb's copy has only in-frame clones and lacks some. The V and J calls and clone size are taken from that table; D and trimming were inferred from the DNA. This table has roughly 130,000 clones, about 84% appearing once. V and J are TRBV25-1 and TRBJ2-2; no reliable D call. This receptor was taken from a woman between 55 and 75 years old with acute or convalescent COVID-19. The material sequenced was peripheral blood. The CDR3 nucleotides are TGTGCCAGCAGTCAGACTGGCAACACCGGGGAGCTGTTTTTT. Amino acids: CASSQTGNTGELFF.